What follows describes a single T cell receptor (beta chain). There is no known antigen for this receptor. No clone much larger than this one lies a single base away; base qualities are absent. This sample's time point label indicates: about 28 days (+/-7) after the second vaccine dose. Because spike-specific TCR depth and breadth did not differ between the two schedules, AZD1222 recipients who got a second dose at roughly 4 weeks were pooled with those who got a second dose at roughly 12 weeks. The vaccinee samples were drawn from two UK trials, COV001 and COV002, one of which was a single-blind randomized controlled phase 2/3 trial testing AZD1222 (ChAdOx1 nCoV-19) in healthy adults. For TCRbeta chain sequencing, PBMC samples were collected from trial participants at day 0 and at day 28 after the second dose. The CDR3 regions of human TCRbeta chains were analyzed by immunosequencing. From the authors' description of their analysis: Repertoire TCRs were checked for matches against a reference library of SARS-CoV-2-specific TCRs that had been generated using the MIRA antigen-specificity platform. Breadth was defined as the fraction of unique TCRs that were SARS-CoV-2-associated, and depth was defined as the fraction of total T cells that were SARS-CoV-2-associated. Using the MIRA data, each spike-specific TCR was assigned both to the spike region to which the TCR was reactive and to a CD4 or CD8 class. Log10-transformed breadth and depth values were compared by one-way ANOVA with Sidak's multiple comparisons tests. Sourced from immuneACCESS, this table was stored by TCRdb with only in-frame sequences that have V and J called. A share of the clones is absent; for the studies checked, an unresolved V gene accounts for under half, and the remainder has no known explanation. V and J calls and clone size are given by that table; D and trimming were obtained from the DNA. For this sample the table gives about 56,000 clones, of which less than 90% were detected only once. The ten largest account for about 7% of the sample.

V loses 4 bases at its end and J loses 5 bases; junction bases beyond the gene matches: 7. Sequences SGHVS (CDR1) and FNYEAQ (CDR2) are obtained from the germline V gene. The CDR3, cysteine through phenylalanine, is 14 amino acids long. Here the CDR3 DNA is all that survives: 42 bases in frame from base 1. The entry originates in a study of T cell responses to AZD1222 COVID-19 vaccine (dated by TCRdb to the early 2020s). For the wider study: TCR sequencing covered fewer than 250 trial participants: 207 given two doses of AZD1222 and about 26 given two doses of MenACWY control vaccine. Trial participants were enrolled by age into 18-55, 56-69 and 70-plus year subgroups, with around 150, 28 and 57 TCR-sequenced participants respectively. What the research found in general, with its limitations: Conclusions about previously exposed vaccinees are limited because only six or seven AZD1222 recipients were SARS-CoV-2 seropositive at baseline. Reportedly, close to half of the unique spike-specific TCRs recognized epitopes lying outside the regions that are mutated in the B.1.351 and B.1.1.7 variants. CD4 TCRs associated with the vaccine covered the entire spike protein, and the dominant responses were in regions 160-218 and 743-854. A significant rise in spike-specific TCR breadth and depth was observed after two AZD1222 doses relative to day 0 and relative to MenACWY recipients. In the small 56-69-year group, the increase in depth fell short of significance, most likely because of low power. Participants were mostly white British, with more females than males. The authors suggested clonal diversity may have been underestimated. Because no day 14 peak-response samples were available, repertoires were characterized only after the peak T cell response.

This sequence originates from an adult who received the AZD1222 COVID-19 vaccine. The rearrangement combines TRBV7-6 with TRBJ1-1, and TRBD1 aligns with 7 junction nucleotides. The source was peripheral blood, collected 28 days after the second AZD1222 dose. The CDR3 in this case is CASSSGPGGTEAFF. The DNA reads TGTGCCAGCAGCTCAGGGCCAGGGGGGACTGAAGCTTTCTTT.